The 28 T cell receptor beta chains in this list originate from one sample, sequenced in a study of T-cell memory formation after mild COVID-19. In TCRdb, the 5' RACE reads were re-called with MiXCR into one record per CDR3 protein. The table lists around 90,000 distinct CDR3 sequences, roughly 15% of them singletons. Sequenced sample: PBMCs or a T cell subset sorted from them (not recorded which). Receptors originate from a man aged 18-30 years who had mild COVID-19 (a few samples of this study predate the infection). Cell type and time point are not known.

The sample holds one count of this clonotype. V is TRBV12-3 or TRBV12-4 and J is TRBJ2-3, with D maybe TRBD2 (5 bases). This CDR3 has 13 residues. The germline V and J ends were trimmed by 6 bases and 7 bases, with 14 bases remaining between them. In DNA, the CDR3 is TGTGCCAGCAGCTCTGGCCGAGGGAATACGCAGTATTTT. This translates into CASSSGRGNTQYF.

A few counts support this clonotype. The V call is TRBV27, the J call TRBJ2-7, with a possible D match to TRBD2 (5 bases). The V gene lost 0 bases and the J gene lost 6 bases, with 12 bases spanning the gap. Germline CDR1 reads MNHEY; CDR2 reads SMNVEV (reference sequence). This CDR3 is built from 14 residues. The CDR3 DNA follows: TGTGCCAGCAGTTTATCAGGGAATCGGGGCGAGCAGTACGTC. This codes for CASSLSGNRGEQYV.

This sequence joins TRBV6-5 and TRBJ2-7; tentative D call: TRBD1 (6 bases). The V and J ends lost 0 bases and 5 bases respectively, with 11 bases between them. The CDR3 runs to 14 residues. Germline CDR1 is MNHEY and CDR2 is SVGAGI. The CDR3 DNA reads TGTGCCAGCAGTTACTCACAGGGATTCCACGAGCAGTACGTC. It specifies CASSYSQGFHEQYV.

This clonotype has only a few counts. The genes are TRBV9 and TRBJ2-5; 11 nucleotides align to TRBD2. Looked up from germline, CDR1 is SGDLS and CDR2 is YYNGEE. CDR3 length equals 16 residues. J gave up 1 base and V 3 bases, and 5 bases lay outside the gene matches. The CDR3 sequence is CASSEGTSGVQETQYF. The CDR3, as DNA: TGTGCCAGCAGCGAGGGGACTAGCGGTGTCCAAGAGACCCAGTACTTC.

This clonotype was observed a handful of times. The J gene is TRBJ2-5, the V gene TRBV7-6, with D possibly matching TRBD2 (5 bases). Trimming removed 2 bases at V and 4 bases at J, with 14 bases between. The CDR3 totals 15 residues. The germline CDR1 and CDR2 sequences are SGHVS and FNYEAQ. In DNA, the CDR3 is TGTGCCAGCAGCTTACCCTCGGAGGACGGAGAGACCCAGTACTTC. Protein: CASSLPSEDGETQYF.

This clonotype was counted a few times. The chain recombines TRBV27 with TRBJ1-2; D possibly corresponds to TRBD1 (5 bases). CDR1 and CDR2 from the germline V gene are MNHEY and SMNVEV (reference sequence). Deletions cut 6 bases from V and 8 bases from J, with 13 bases between. The CDR3 runs to 12 residues. CDR3 DNA sequence: TGTGCCAGCAGGGGACCCTTCCAGGGCTACACCTTC. As protein: CASRGPFQGYTF.

The chain is built from TRBV4-2 and TRBJ2-1, with 10 bases matching TRBD2. The germline V gene encodes CDR1 LGHNA and CDR2 YNFKEQ. The CDR3 length is 15 residues. The V segment lost 2 bases and the J segment 5 bases; nucleotides outside the gene matches: 3. CDR3 DNA sequence: TGTGCCAGCAGCCAAAGCGGGGGGGCCCACAATGAGCAGTTCTTC. Encoded protein: CASSQSGGAHNEQFF.

The rearrangement joins TRBV7-7 to TRBJ2-3; D is perhaps TRBD2 (6 bases). V was shortened by 1 base and J by 5 bases, with 13 bases between the two germline ends. The CDR3 is made up of 15 amino acids. Looked up from germline, CDR1 is SSHAT and CDR2 is FNYEAQ (reference sequence). The CDR3 here is CASSLGRGGVDTQYF. Written as DNA, the CDR3 is TGTGCCAGCAGCTTAGGACGGGGAGGAGTAGATACGCAGTATTTT.

This clonotype was seen more than once but under ten times. The J gene is TRBJ1-1, the V gene TRBV27; the match to TRBD1 covers 7 bases. The CDR3 contains 15 residues. Germline V gene lookup returns CDR1 MNHEY and CDR2 SMNVEV (reference sequence). Trimming took 2 bases from V and 5 from J; bases not matched to a gene: 8. CDR3 in amino acids: CASSLTGARWTEAFF. The DNA of the CDR3 is TGTGCCAGCAGTTTAACAGGGGCTAGGTGGACTGAAGCTTTCTTT.

The rearrangement uses TRBV5-1 and TRBJ1-2; no clear D gene. The CDR3 runs to 13 residues. The V end lost 0 bases, the J end lost 5 bases, and 8 bases lay between the germline ends. Germline values: CDR1 SGHRS, CDR2 YFSETQ. Here the CDR3 DNA reads TGCGCCAGCAGCTTGGTTCCAGATTATGGCTACACCTTC. This codes for CASSLVPDYGYTF.

This clonotype was seen a few times. This chain joins TRBV6-5 and TRBJ2-1; no firm D call. The ends were cut back, 8 bases at V and 10 bases at J, with 6 bases in the middle. CDR1 is MNHEY, CDR2 SVGAGI, per germline. This CDR3 contains 9 residues. CDR3 protein: CASGREQFF. The CDR3 DNA sequence: TGTGCCAGCGGCAGGGAGCAGTTCTTC.

This clonotype was counted only a few times. For the CDR3, the DNA is TGCAGTGCTAGAGATGCGTACACCGGGGAGCTGTTTTTT. Translating it yields CSARDAYTGELFF. The chain carries TRBV20-1 and TRBJ2-2; D not resolved. V dropped 0 bases and J dropped 3 bases, with 5 bases sitting between them. Germline CDR1 DFQATT, CDR2 SNEGSKA (reference sequence). This CDR3 spans 13 amino acids.

This clonotype was detected ten times or more. CDR3 DNA sequence: TGTGCCAGCAGTCCCCGGGGTTCCCAAGAGACCCAGTACTTC. Its protein product is CASSPRGSQETQYF. V gene TRBV12-3 or TRBV12-4 combines with J gene TRBJ2-5; perhaps TRBD2 as D (5 bases). The ends were cut back, 5 bases at V and 1 base at J, with 11 bases in the middle. CDR3 size: 14 residues.

The J gene is TRBJ2-7, the V gene TRBV27, with D perhaps matching TRBD2 (6 bases). CDR3 length equals 13 residues. V gave up 4 bases and J gave up 2 bases, with 9 bases separating them. Germline lookup yields CDR1 MNHEY and CDR2 SMNVEV (reference sequence). In DNA, the CDR3 is TGTGCCAGCAGTTGGCGGGGTACCTACGAGCAGTACTTC. Translating it yields CASSWRGTYEQYF.

J is TRBJ2-1 and V is TRBV4-1, with TRBD2 matching 10 bases. With 0 bases clipped from V and 9 bases from J, the junction kept 8 bases outside the gene matches. This CDR3 contains 16 residues. Germline V CDR1 and CDR2: MGHRA, YSYEKL. CDR3 loop: CASSQDRLAGFGEQFF. CDR3 nucleotide sequence: TGCGCCAGCAGCCAAGATCGACTAGCGGGCTTCGGTGAGCAGTTCTTC.

This chain uses TRBV7-2 with TRBJ1-1; D is unresolved. V dropped 5 bases and J dropped 6 bases, with 7 bases sitting between them. Germline lookup yields CDR1 SGHTA and CDR2 FQGNSA. This CDR3 contains 11 residues. The chain's CDR3 is CASSTWAEAFF. The DNA of the CDR3 is TGTGCCAGCAGCACCTGGGCTGAAGCTTTCTTT.

This clonotype has at least ten counts. The chain links TRBV5-1 to TRBJ2-1; perhaps TRBD2 as D (5 bases). V gave up 3 bases and J gave up 2 bases, with 12 bases separating them. CDR1 and CDR2 (germline): SGHRS, YFSETQ. The CDR3 totals 15 residues. The CDR3, as DNA: TGCGCCAGCAGCTGGAAAGCGGTTACCTACAATGAGCAGTTCTTC. Amino acids: CASSWKAVTYNEQFF.

This clonotype has just a few counts. The gene calls are TRBV4-1 and TRBJ2-7, with D unclear. CDR1 MGHRA and CDR2 YSYEKL come from the germline V gene. V was trimmed by 3 bases and J by 0 bases, leaving 12 bases between them. This CDR3 comprises 15 residues. For the CDR3, the DNA is TGCGCCAGCAGCCAGAGAGGTTTGAGCTCCTACGAGCAGTACTTC. Translating it yields CASSQRGLSSYEQYF.

The V and J genes are TRBV11-2 and TRBJ2-7, with a weak D call TRBD1 (5 bases). The CDR3 spans 16 residues. The germline V gene encodes CDR1 SGHAT and CDR2 FQNNGV. V lost 1 base and J lost 5, with 18 bases in between. The CDR3 bases are TGTGCCAGCAGCTTAGCCGTTTCAGGGATGTGGGACGAGCAGTACTTC. Translation: CASSLAVSGMWDEQYF.

V is TRBV14 and J is TRBJ1-6; D is perhaps TRBD1 (5 bases). CDR3 length equals 14 residues. The V end lost 1 base, the J end lost 9 bases, and 10 bases lay between the germline ends. Per germline, CDR1 SGHDN and CDR2 FVKESK. The CDR3 reads CASSQAGLRSPLHF. As DNA, the CDR3 is TGTGCCAGCAGCCAAGCGGGGCTGCGTTCACCCCTCCACTTT.

In this sample, this clonotype turned up a few times. J is TRBJ1-5 and V is TRBV4-1; D remains ambiguous. Trimming removed 0 bases at V and 1 base at J, with 7 bases between. CDR1 and CDR2 from the germline V gene are MGHRA and YSYEKL. This CDR3 has 15 residues. Here the CDR3 reads CASSQDARSNQPQHF. The CDR3 coding sequence is TGCGCCAGCAGCCAAGACGCCCGGAGCAATCAGCCCCAGCATTTT.

The chain uses TRBV4-1 and TRBJ2-7; either TRBD1 or TRBD2 may supply D (5 bases each). Germline values: CDR1 MGHRA, CDR2 YSYEKL. The ends were cut back, 3 bases at V and 5 bases at J, with 14 bases in the middle. CDR3 length: 14 residues. The CDR3 is CASSHPWGNDEQYF. The CDR3, as DNA: TGCGCCAGCAGCCACCCCTGGGGGAATGACGAGCAGTACTTC.

Here the CDR3 DNA reads TGTGCCAGCAGTCAGACAGGAAACTATGGCTACACCTTC. This encodes CASSQTGNYGYTF. The V call is TRBV6-6, the J call TRBJ1-2, with D maybe TRBD1 (6 bases). With 5 bases removed from V and 2 bases from J, the gap between germline ends came to 9 bases. Per germline, CDR1 MNHNY and CDR2 SVGAGI (reference sequence). The CDR3 loop spans 13 amino acids.

The rearrangement links TRBV10-3 to TRBJ2-1; tentatively, D is TRBD1 or TRBD2 (6 bases each). Looked up from germline, CDR1 is ENHRY and CDR2 is SYGVKD. This CDR3 has 12 residues. V was shortened by 3 bases and J by 8 bases, with 8 bases between the two germline ends. CDR3 amino acids: CAISDGGYEQFF. Written as DNA, the CDR3 is TGTGCCATCAGTGACGGGGGCTATGAGCAGTTCTTC.

The rearrangement uses TRBV6-1 and TRBJ1-2; D is unclear. The CDR3 is made up of 14 amino acids. CDR1 and CDR2 from the germline V gene are MNHNS and SASEGT. V was shortened by 3 bases and J by 2 bases, with 10 bases between the two germline ends. DNA of the CDR3: TGTGCCAGCAGTGACTTAGGGCCAAACTATGGCTACACCTTC. Its translation: CASSDLGPNYGYTF.

This clonotype showed up just a few times. The chain carries TRBV2 and TRBJ2-5; 10 nucleotides agree with TRBD2. After removal of 4 bases from V and 0 bases from J, the junction contained 5 bases not matched to a gene. Looked up from germline, CDR1 is SNHLY and CDR2 is FYNNEI. The CDR3 loop spans 16 amino acids. The CDR3 DNA is TGTGCCAGCAGTGGAGTAGCGGGGGGAAACCAAGAGACCCAGTACTTC. Its protein is CASSGVAGGNQETQYF.

The chain carries TRBV2 and TRBJ2-7, with D maybe TRBD2 (5 bases). From germline, CDR1 is SNHLY and CDR2 FYNNEI. Trimming left V 2 bases short and J 5 bases short, with 13 bases between. This CDR3 spans 14 amino acids. CDR3 bases: TGTGCCAGCAGTGAATGGGGAGAAGTCCACGAGCAGTACTTC. Protein product: CASSEWGEVHEQYF.

On this clonotype itself: The junction and the germline gene differ at one end; a read error may be behind it. This chain connects TRBV20-1 to TRBJ1-4, with D hard to call. The length of the CDR3 is 13 residues. Germline V CDR1 and CDR2: DFQATT, SNEGSKA (reference sequence). The CDR3 DNA follows: TGCAGTGTGCTAAGTACAACTGATGAAAAACTGTTTTTT. This codes for CSVLSTTDEKLFF.